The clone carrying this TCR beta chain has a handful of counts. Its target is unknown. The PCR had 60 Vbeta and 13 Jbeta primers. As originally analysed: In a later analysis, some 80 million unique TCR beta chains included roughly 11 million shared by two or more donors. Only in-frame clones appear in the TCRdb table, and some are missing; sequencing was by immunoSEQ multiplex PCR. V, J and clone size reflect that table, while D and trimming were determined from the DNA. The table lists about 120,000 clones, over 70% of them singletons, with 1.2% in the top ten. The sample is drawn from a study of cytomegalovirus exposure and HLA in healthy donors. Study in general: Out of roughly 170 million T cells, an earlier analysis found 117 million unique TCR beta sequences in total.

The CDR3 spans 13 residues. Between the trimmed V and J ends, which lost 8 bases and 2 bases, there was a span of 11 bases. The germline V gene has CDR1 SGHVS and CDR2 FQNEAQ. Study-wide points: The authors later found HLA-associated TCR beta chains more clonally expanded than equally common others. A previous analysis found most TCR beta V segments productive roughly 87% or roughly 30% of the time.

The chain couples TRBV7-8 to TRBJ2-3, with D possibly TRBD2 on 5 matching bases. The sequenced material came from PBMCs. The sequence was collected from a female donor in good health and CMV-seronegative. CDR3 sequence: CASGLDSTDTQYF. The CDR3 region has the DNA TGTGCCAGCGGTCTGGACTCCACAGATACGCAGTATTTT.